What follows are 9 T cell receptor beta chains derived from one specimen sequenced in a study of OX40 agonist ivuxolimab in advanced cancers. Libraries were prepared by immunoSEQ multiplex PCR; TCRdb keeps only in-frame clonotypes and omits some of them. In the table there are over 45,000 clones, about 89% of which are singletons. Here the sequenced sample was CD4+ or CD8+ T cells sorted from blood, taken in a trial of the OX40 agonist ivuxolimab. These receptor sequences come from an adult with an advanced solid tumor such as melanoma, head and neck, liver or kidney cancer.

The rearrangement joins TRBV6-5 to TRBJ2-7, with D uncertain. Germline CDR1 is MNHEY and CDR2 is SVGAGI. V lost 0 bases and J 3 bases, leaving 9 bases between the germline ends. The CDR3 is 14 amino acids. CDR3 region: CASSYSISNYEQYF. The DNA for the CDR3 is TGTGCCAGCAGTTACTCGATTAGCAACTACGAGCAGTACTTC.

J is TRBJ2-7 and V is TRBV11-2, with 7 bases identical to TRBD1. Per the germline V gene, CDR1 is SGHAT and CDR2 is FQNNGV. CDR3 length: 12 amino acids. V was pared by 5 bases and J by 5 bases, with 3 bases of the junction left unmatched. The chain's CDR3 is CASSTTGNEQYF. The CDR3 coding sequence is TGTGCCAGCAGCACGACAGGGAACGAGCAGTACTTC. Using reference TRBV11-2 and TRBJ2-7 for the parts outside the CDR3, the full variable domain is EAGVAQSPRYKIIEKRQSVAFWCNPISGHATLYWYQQILGQGPKLLIQFQNNGVVDDSQLPKDRFSAERLKGVDSTLKIQPAKLEDSAVYLCASSTTGNEQYFGPGTRLTVT.

This clone was seen a single time. V and J are TRBV15 and TRBJ2-7; 8 bases agree with TRBD1. V lost 2 bases to trimming and J lost 6 bases; unmatched junction nucleotides: 3. The CDR3 has 13 amino acids. CDR1 is LNHNV, CDR2 YYDKDF, per germline (reference sequence). CDR3 sequence (DNA): TGTGCCACCAGCAGACGACAGGGGATCGAGCAGTACTTC. Translating it yields CATSRRQGIEQYF.

The chain combines TRBV19 with TRBJ2-1; 7 positions match TRBD2. The CDR3 extends over 15 amino acids. Per the germline V gene, CDR1 is LNHDA and CDR2 is SQIVND (reference sequence). V gave up 3 bases and J gave up 2 bases; unmatched junction bases: 4. The CDR3 DNA reads as TGTGCCAGTAGTATTTTCGCGGGAGCCTACAATGAGCAGTTCTTC. Protein: CASSIFAGAYNEQFF. The whole variable domain, filled in from reference TRBV19 and TRBJ2-1, reads DGGITQSPKYLFRKEGQNVTLSCEQNLNHDAMYWYRQDPGQGLRLIYYSQIVNDFQKGDIAEGYSVSREKKESFPLTVTSAQKNPTAFYLCASSIFAGAYNEQFFGPGTRLTVL.

The rearrangement links TRBV9 to TRBJ2-2; 8 bases are a match to TRBD2. The CDR3 sequence is 19 residues long. V shed 2 bases and J 0 bases; nucleotides not matched to a gene: 12. Germline V CDR1 and CDR2: SGDLS, YYNGEE. The CDR3 sequence: CASSVKPSGGATNTGELFF. The CDR3 DNA is TGTGCCAGCAGCGTGAAGCCAAGCGGGGGAGCTACGAACACCGGGGAGCTGTTTTTT.

The V and J genes are TRBV28 and TRBJ2-5, with TRBD2 matching over 7 bases. The CDR3 contains 15 residues. Germline CDR1 is MDHEN and CDR2 is SYDVKM. Trimming at V came to 5 bases and at J to 4 bases, leaving 10 bases not matched to a gene. The CDR3 spells CASSPRGLEGETQYF. The CDR3, as DNA: TGTGCCAGCAGTCCAAGAGGACTAGAGGGAGAGACCCAGTACTTC.

This clone has only a few counts. The CDR3 is CASCVGDTEAFF. CDR3 DNA sequence: TGTGCCAGCTGTGTCGGAGACACTGAAGCTTTCTTT. The gene calls are TRBV6-6 and TRBJ1-1; D gene uncertain. V dropped 8 bases and J dropped 3 bases, with 10 bases sitting between them. Germline loops: CDR1 MNHNY, CDR2 SVGAGI (reference sequence). CDR3 length: 12 amino acids.

This clone appeared a single time. The chain carries TRBV4-2 and TRBJ1-2; D unresolved. The germline CDR1 and CDR2 sequences are LGHNA and YNFKEQ. The CDR3 runs to 17 residues. The V gene lost 3 bases and the J gene lost 2 bases, with 19 bases spanning the gap. The CDR3 here is CASSQGEVADPNYGYTF. The CDR3 nucleotides read TGTGCCAGCAGCCAGGGAGAGGTGGCAGACCCAAACTATGGCTACACCTTC.

The chain links TRBV4-1 to TRBJ2-7, with 9 bases lining up with TRBD1. Germline-derived CDR1 and CDR2 are MGHRA and YSYEKL. Germline trimming cut 0 bases from V and 3 bases from J; bases unmatched to any gene: 6. The CDR3 runs 16 residues. The CDR3 DNA follows: TGCGCCAGCAGCCAAGATATTCTGGGACAGGGCTACGAGCAGTACTTC. Protein product: CASSQDILGQGYEQYF.